The 25 T cell receptor beta chains reported below all come from one sample, sequenced in a study of shared clonotypes between healthy human individuals. Clones were read by immunoSEQ multiplex PCR, and TCRdb kept only the in-frame ones, dropping some. The sample lists roughly 2.2 million clones; about 90% were seen once. The sample comprised naive CD4+ T cells from PBMCs. The subset here: CD45RA+ positively selected. The receptors derive from a young man in good health. Some clones in this sample may be carry-over from other donors' samples.

This chain links TRBV6-5 with TRBJ1-2; no clear D. Germline V gives CDR1 MNHEY, CDR2 SVGAGI. With 6 bases removed from V and 8 bases from J, the gap between germline ends came to 16 bases. The CDR3 spans 13 residues. CDR3 nucleotide sequence: TGTGCCAGCAGCCCCCGGAGGGTGTGGGGCTACACCTTC. It translates to CASSPRRVWGYTF.

The gene calls are TRBV5-1 and TRBJ2-7, with D maybe TRBD1 (5 bases). Trimming took off 2 bases at V and 3 bases at J, with 15 bases between the two ends. Germline lookup yields CDR1 SGHRS and CDR2 YFSETQ. The CDR3 contains 15 residues. In DNA form, the CDR3 reads TGCGCCAGCAGCTTCACAGGATCCCCTGGCTACGAGCAGTACTTC. Protein: CASSFTGSPGYEQYF.

This chain connects TRBV28 to TRBJ2-7; TRBD1 aligns across 9 bases. The CDR3 has 15 amino acids. Losses at the gene ends were 5 bases for V and 4 bases for J; bases not matched to a gene: 9. Germline CDR1 reads MDHEN; CDR2 reads SYDVKM. The CDR3 DNA reads TGTGCCAGCAGTCCGACCGGGACAGGGATTTACGAGCAGTACTTC. Translation: CASSPTGTGIYEQYF. The variable domain in full, with the rest retrieved from reference TRBV28 and TRBJ2-7, is DVKVTQSSRYLVKRTGEKVFLECVQDMDHENMFWYRQDPGLGLRLIYFSYDVKMKEKGDIPEGYSVSREKKERFSLILESASTNQTSMYLCASSPTGTGIYEQYFGPGTRLTVT.

The chain links TRBV11-2 to TRBJ1-1; unclear D gene. Germline CDR1 is SGHAT and CDR2 is FQNNGV. This CDR3 comprises 15 residues. Deletions cut 4 bases from V and 4 bases from J, with 16 bases between. CDR3 bases: TGTGCCAGCAGCTCCCAGGCCTTTATGGCCACTGAAGCTTTCTTT. Its translation is CASSSQAFMATEAFF.

This chain uses TRBV7-9 with TRBJ1-4, with D unresolved. Germline assignment: CDR1 SEHNR and CDR2 FQNEAQ (reference sequence). Between the trimmed V and J ends, which lost 5 bases and 2 bases, there was a span of 12 bases. The CDR3 extends over 15 amino acids. The CDR3 bases are TGTGCCAGCAGCGTCTTCCTTCGGACTAATGAAAAACTGTTTTTT. Residues: CASSVFLRTNEKLFF.

CDR3 residues: CASSYNLGAGETDYTF. The CDR3 region has the DNA TGTGCCAGCAGCTACAACCTCGGGGCCGGGGAAACGGACTACACCTTC. The chain uses TRBV7-9 and TRBJ1-2, with a tentative D call TRBD1 (5 bases). The V gene's germline CDR1 is SEHNR and CDR2 FQNEAQ (reference sequence). V shed 4 bases and J shed 10 bases, with 25 bases lying between them. This CDR3 has 16 residues.

The chain links TRBV28 to TRBJ2-7; 9 nucleotides align to TRBD2. J gave up 0 bases and V 2 bases, and 5 bases lay outside the gene matches. The CDR3 is 16 amino acids. Germline V gene lookup returns CDR1 MDHEN and CDR2 SYDVKM. The CDR3 here is CASSLRPSGISYEQYF. CDR3 sequence (DNA): TGTGCCAGCAGTTTAAGGCCTAGCGGGATCTCCTACGAGCAGTACTTC.

DNA of the CDR3: TGTGCCAGCAGCCGTCGTTCGGCAGGGTTAAATGAGCAGTTCTTC. Its protein product is CASSRRSAGLNEQFF. The chain employs TRBV5-8 and TRBJ2-1, with D tentatively TRBD1 (5 bases). This CDR3 contains 15 residues. CDR1 SGHTS and CDR2 YDEGEE come from the germline V gene. Trimming removed 4 bases at V and 7 bases at J, with 18 bases between.

The chain employs TRBV28 and TRBJ2-6; D could derive from TRBD1 or TRBD2 (5 bases each). Germline V gene data show CDR1 as MDHEN and CDR2 as SYDVKM. Trimming cost V 6 bases and J 4 bases, with 13 bases left between them. This CDR3 is 15 amino acids long. The CDR3 protein is CASRSGAWGANVLTF. CDR3 in DNA: TGTGCCAGCAGGTCCGGGGCGTGGGGGGCCAACGTCCTGACTTTC.

The chain couples TRBV2 to TRBJ1-4; 7 bases agree with TRBD1. V lost 6 bases and J lost 5; bases outside the gene matches: 6. Germline-derived CDR1 and CDR2 are SNHLY and FYNNEI. The CDR3 sequence is 14 residues long. CDR3 nucleotides: TGTGCCAGCAGCGCCGGACAGGTCAATGAAAAACTGTTTTTT. Amino acid sequence: CASSAGQVNEKLFF. The entire variable domain, with the rest obtained from reference TRBV2 and TRBJ1-4, is as follows: EPEVTQTPSHQVTQMGQEVILRCVPISNHLYFYWYRQILGQKVEFLVSFYNNEISEKSEIFDDQFSVERPDGSNFTLKIRSTKLEDSAMYFCASSAGQVNEKLFFGSGTQLSVL.

V and J are TRBV5-4 and TRBJ2-7, with 9 bases matching TRBD2. There are 15 residues in the CDR3. Germline V CDR1 and CDR2: SGHNT, YYREEE (reference sequence). V lost 0 bases and J lost 1; bases outside the gene matches: 2. The CDR3 loop reads CASSLGGGGSYEQYF. CDR3 in DNA: TGTGCCAGCAGCTTGGGCGGGGGGGGATCCTACGAGCAGTACTTC.

The chain combines TRBV6-1 with TRBJ1-1, with D perhaps TRBD1 (6 bases). V was cut by 3 bases and J by 5 bases, with 19 bases left in between. The CDR3 spans 16 residues. Germline V gene sequence: CDR1 MNHNS, CDR2 SASEGT. The CDR3 loop reads CASSDSGRGLSTEAFF. Written as DNA, the CDR3 is TGTGCCAGCAGTGATTCGGGCAGGGGCTTGAGTACTGAAGCTTTCTTT.

The CDR3 DNA follows: TGTGCCAGCAGTACAGGGCTTGACTTAATAAGGGCCCTCCACTTT. Translated: CASSTGLDLIRALHF. The V gene is TRBV9, the J gene TRBJ1-6; D possibly corresponds to TRBD1 (6 bases). CDR3 length equals 15 residues. CDR1 SGDLS and CDR2 YYNGEE come from the germline V gene. V dropped 5 bases and J dropped 14 bases, with 23 bases sitting between them.

This clone was seen only once. The rearrangement joins TRBV11-3 to TRBJ2-1; weak D call: TRBD1 (5 bases). Germline V gene lookup returns CDR1 SGHNT and CDR2 YENEEA. The ends were cut back, 6 bases at V and 2 bases at J, with 11 bases in the middle. This CDR3 region has 14 residues. The CDR3 loop is CASSRRAPYNEQFF. The CDR3 DNA is TGTGCCAGCAGTCGCAGGGCCCCCTACAATGAGCAGTTCTTC. The full variable domain, in which reference TRBV11-3 and TRBJ2-1 provide the parts outside the CDR3, is EAGVVQSPRYKIIEKKQPVAFWCNPISGHNTLYWYLQNLGQGPELLIRYENEEAVDDSQLPKDRFSAERLKGVDSTLKIQPAELGDSAVYLCASSRRAPYNEQFFGPGTRLTVL.

The rearrangement uses TRBV18 and TRBJ2-7; D remains unclear. The CDR3 is made up of 15 amino acids. Trimming took 1 base from V and 3 from J, leaving 13 bases between them. CDR1 and CDR2 (germline): KGHSH, LQKENI. The CDR3 spells CASSPLEQNHYEQYF. As DNA, the CDR3 is TGTGCCAGCTCACCACTCGAGCAGAATCACTACGAGCAGTACTTC.

The chain combines TRBV2 with TRBJ2-3; 7 bases are shared with TRBD1. The germline V gene encodes CDR1 SNHLY and CDR2 FYNNEI. Trimming at V came to 2 bases and at J to 6 bases, leaving 2 bases not matched to a gene. The CDR3 is made up of 13 amino acids. CDR3: CASSEYRGDTQYF. Here the CDR3 DNA reads TGTGCCAGCAGTGAATACAGGGGCGATACGCAGTATTTT.

The rearrangement uses TRBV9 and TRBJ2-7; 7 bases map to TRBD2. V shed 0 bases and J 3 bases; nucleotides not matched to a gene: 9. Germline CDR1 and CDR2: SGDLS and YYNGEE. CDR3 length equals 16 residues. CDR3 in amino acids: CASSVGLGRQIYEQYF. The CDR3 DNA follows: TGTGCCAGCAGCGTAGGACTCGGGAGGCAAATCTACGAGCAGTACTTC.

The genes are TRBV6-6 and TRBJ1-1; D gene ambiguous. CDR1 and CDR2 (germline): MNHNY, SVGAGI (reference sequence). Trimming removed 0 bases from V and 5 bases from J, with 10 bases in between. This CDR3 has 14 amino acids. CDR3 protein: CASSYSSLQTEAFF. The CDR3, as DNA: TGTGCCAGCAGTTACTCTAGCCTCCAAACTGAAGCTTTCTTT.

Concerning this clone itself: Other DNA sequences in the sample encode the same CDR3. CDR3: CASSLNRDSYEQYF. In nucleotides, the CDR3 is TGTGCCAGCAGTTTAAACAGGGATAGCTACGAGCAGTACTTC. This chain uses TRBV11-2 with TRBJ2-7; D is perhaps TRBD1 (6 bases). The CDR3 has 14 residues. V was cut by 6 bases and J by 3 bases, with 15 bases left in between. Germline lookup yields CDR1 SGHAT and CDR2 FQNNGV.

V usage is TRBV6-6 and J usage is TRBJ2-3; 10 nucleotides match TRBD2. The CDR3 is 16 amino acids. Germline assignment: CDR1 MNHNY and CDR2 SVGAGI (reference sequence). Losses at the gene ends were 7 bases for V and 4 bases for J; bases not matched to a gene: 11. The CDR3 sequence is CASTKGVAGGADTQYF. The CDR3 coding sequence is TGTGCCAGCACTAAGGGAGTAGCGGGAGGAGCAGATACGCAGTATTTT.

This sequence joins TRBV5-1 and TRBJ2-1, with 13 bases that match TRBD2. CDR1 is SGHRS and CDR2 is YFSETQ in the germline V gene. Trimming removed 4 bases from V and 16 bases from J; junction bases left unmatched: 14. This CDR3 comprises 15 residues. CDR3 DNA sequence: TGCGCCAGCAGCATCGGACTAGCGGGAGTGGTCGGGGAATTCTTC. This sequence encodes CASSIGLAGVVGEFF.

The chain joins TRBV7-2 to TRBJ2-3, with D unresolved. From germline, CDR1 is SGHTA and CDR2 FQGNSA. V gave up 0 bases and J gave up 2 bases, with 6 bases separating them. The CDR3 runs 14 residues. CDR3 in DNA: TGTGCCAGCAGCTTAGCGGTCATCACAGATACGCAGTATTTT. Protein sequence: CASSLAVITDTQYF.

The chain couples TRBV25-1 to TRBJ2-7, with 7 bases fitting TRBD1. Unmatched junction bases numbered 19, after V lost 8 bases and J lost 9 bases. This CDR3 comprises 15 residues. The germline gives CDR1 MGHDK, CDR2 SYGVNS. CDR3 loop: CASAVRDSTRAGQYF. Here the CDR3 DNA reads TGTGCCAGCGCGGTAAGGGACAGTACGCGGGCCGGGCAGTACTTC.

The table lists this clone with a count of one. The rearrangement links TRBV4-3 to TRBJ1-1; D ambiguous. Germline CDR1 reads LGHNA; CDR2 reads YSLEER. The CDR3 has 15 residues. V was clipped by 1 base and J by 2 bases, with 11 bases between them. This CDR3 reads CASSQGLVANTEAFF. The CDR3 region has the DNA TGCGCCAGCAGCCAAGGCTTAGTTGCTAACACTGAAGCTTTCTTT.

This clone was observed a single time. The chain has TRBV28 and TRBJ2-7; the match to TRBD1 covers 7 bases. V was clipped by 7 bases and J by 6 bases; unmatched bases: 6. The length of the CDR3 is 12 residues. CDR1 is MDHEN and CDR2 is SYDVKM in the germline V gene. Here the CDR3 reads CASKEHRGEQYF. The CDR3 region has the DNA TGTGCCAGCAAAGAACACAGGGGCGAGCAGTACTTC. Full variable domain (missing parts from reference TRBV28 and TRBJ2-7): DVKVTQSSRYLVKRTGEKVFLECVQDMDHENMFWYRQDPGLGLRLIYFSYDVKMKEKGDIPEGYSVSREKKERFSLILESASTNQTSMYLCASKEHRGEQYFGPGTRLTVT.